A selection of T cell receptor beta chains follows, all from one sample in a study of response to subunit inactivated influenza vaccine. TCRdb called the RT-PCR reads again in MiXCR, with one record for every CDR3 protein. The data hold roughly 780,000 distinct CDR3 sequences, with approximately 17% observed a single time. The sample here was PBMCs from blood, taken less than 6 days after vaccination. These receptors all stem from a man aged 45-60 years who received an inactivated influenza vaccine. Both conserved end residues are part of each CDR3. The D gene is left open where the match is weak. The size of a clone is reported for some rows only, either as once, few or many, or as a class for expanded clones.

j_call d_call v_call clone_size cdr3_nt cdr3_aa
TRBJ2-7 TRBD1 TRBV5-1 few TGCGCCAGCACCCCCGAACAGGGGAGATTTCACGAGCAGTACTTC CASTPEQGRFHEQYF
TRBJ1-6 - TRBV10-2 - TGCGCCACTCAGAGAACAGGGAGCTCCTATAATTCACCCCTCCACTTT CATQRTGSSYNSPLHF
TRBJ2-7 TRBD2 TRBV20-1 few TGCAGTGTCCCGACTAGCGGGAAATACGAGCAGTACTTC CSVPTSGKYEQYF
TRBJ1-4 - TRBV4-2 few TGTGCCAGCAGCCAAGTACAGGCTAATGAAAAACTGTTTTTT CASSQVQANEKLFF
TRBJ2-7 TRBD2 TRBV7-2 - TGTGCCAACAGCTTTGGGACTAGCGGGACCTACGAGCAGTACTTC CANSFGTSGTYEQYF
TRBJ1-5 TRBD1 TRBV20-1 few TGCAGTGCTACCAGGGGGGCGAATCAGCCCCAGCATTTT CSATRGANQPQHF
TRBJ2-3 - TRBV12-3/TRBV12-4 few TGTGCCAGCAGTTTAGTTCCGGGGGTATTTGGCCCAGATACGCAGTATTTT CASSLVPGVFGPDTQYF
TRBJ2-7 - TRBV5-6 - TGTGCCAGCAGCTGGAGGGAGTACGAGCAGTACTTC CASSWREYEQYF
TRBJ2-4 TRBD1 TRBV12-3/TRBV12-4 - TGTGCCAGCAGTCTGACAGGGGTGAACATTCAGTACTTC CASSLTGVNIQYF
TRBJ2-1 - TRBV7-7 many TGTGCCAGCAGCTTAGACTCGGACCTTGAGCAGTTCTTC CASSLDSDLEQFF
TRBJ2-7 - TRBV4-3 few TGCGCCAGCAGCCAAGGTTCCGGAAATACCTACGAGCAGTACTTC CASSQGSGNTYEQYF
TRBJ2-7 TRBD2 TRBV30 - TGTGCCTGGAGTCCCCGTCAGTGGCTAGCGGGTTCGTACGAGCAGTACTTC CAWSPRQWLAGSYEQYF
TRBJ2-3 TRBD2 TRBV7-2 few TGTGCCAGCAGCTTAGATCACCAGACTAGCTCAGCGCAGTATTTT CASSLDHQTSSAQYF
TRBJ2-7 TRBD1 TRBV29-1 few TGCAGCGTTGCCCCCACAGGGGCGTCCTACGAGCAGTACTTC CSVAPTGASYEQYF
TRBJ2-7 TRBD1 TRBV12-3/TRBV12-4 - TGTGCCAGCAGTTTCCGGGACAGGGGCGGGGAGCAGTACTTC CASSFRDRGGEQYF
TRBJ2-5 - TRBV29-1 - TGCAGCGTTGGGTACATGCCAGAGACCCAGTACTTC CSVGYMPETQYF
TRBJ1-1 - TRBV5-1 few TGCGCCAGCAGCCAAACCGTGGGGAACACTGAAGCTTTCTTT CASSQTVGNTEAFF
TRBJ2-1 TRBD2 TRBV7-9 few TGTGCCAGCAGCTGGGGACTAGCGGCTAACAATGAGCAGTTCTTC CASSWGLAANNEQFF
TRBJ2-3 TRBD1 TRBV3-1 - TGTGCCAGCAGCCGTTCAGGGCAGGGGGCTCGGACAGATACGCAGTATTTT CASSRSGQGARTDTQYF
TRBJ1-5 - TRBV3-1 - TGTGCCAGCAGCCGCAACACAGGGAATCAGCCCCAGCATTTT CASSRNTGNQPQHF
TRBJ2-1 - TRBV4-3 many TGCGCCAGCAGCCCCCGAGGGAGTTACGCCTACAATGAGCAGTTCTTC CASSPRGSYAYNEQFF
TRBJ2-1 - TRBV7-2 few TGTGCCAGCAGCTCCGAGGCCCTTGTGAGTGAGCAGTTCTTC CASSSEALVSEQFF
TRBJ1-1 TRBD1 TRBV2 few TGTGCCAGCAGTGGGGACAGAGCTTTCTTT CASSGDRAFF
TRBJ2-2 - TRBV10-3 once TGTGCCATCAGTGATTACCGGGACAGCGGGACCGGGGAGCTGTTTTTT CAISDYRDSGTGELFF
TRBJ1-1 - TRBV29-1 few TGCAGCGTTGAAGGGTGGGGAGTATCGGGTTCTACTGAAGCTTTCTTT CSVEGWGVSGSTEAFF
TRBJ2-2 - TRBV6-5 many TGTGCCAGCAGTTACTCCGACAGGAACACCGGGGAGCTGTTTTTT CASSYSDRNTGELFF
TRBJ2-6 - TRBV5-1 few TGCGCCAGCAGCTATCCGGATGCTGGGGCCAACGTCCTGACTTTC CASSYPDAGANVLTF
TRBJ2-4 - TRBV5-6 - TGTGCCAGCAGTCGGGATCTAAACATTCAGTACTTC CASSRDLNIQYF
TRBJ2-7 - TRBV6-1 - TGTGCCAGCAGTCCTTTGGGCGAGCAGTACTTC CASSPLGEQYF
TRBJ2-3 TRBD2 TRBV7-2 many TGTGCCAGCAGCTTAGCCCCGGCTAGCGGGGGCAGGCAGTATTTT CASSLAPASGGRQYF
TRBJ2-5 - TRBV5-1 - TGCGCCAGCAGCTTGGATCCACGACAGTACCAAGAGACCCAGTACTTC CASSLDPRQYQETQYF
TRBJ1-1 - TRBV12-3/TRBV12-4 once TGTGCCAGCAGTTTAGTGGTTGTCCACAGTGAAGCTTTCTTT CASSLVVVHSEAFF
TRBJ2-1 - TRBV28 few TGTGCCAGCAGTTCACACCCCCCGGAACAGTTCTTC CASSSHPPEQFF
TRBJ2-3 - TRBV20-1 many TGCAGTGCTAGCCCCGGGCTCCACACAGATACGCAGTATTTT CSASPGLHTDTQYF
TRBJ2-7 TRBD1 TRBV28 - TGTGCCAGCAGACACAGGGGATCCTCCTACGAGCAGTACTTC CASRHRGSSYEQYF
TRBJ2-5 TRBD2 TRBV12-3/TRBV12-4 many TGTGCCAGCAGCCTCGGGACTAGCGGGAGAACGGAGACCCAGTACTTC CASSLGTSGRTETQYF
TRBJ2-1 TRBD2 TRBV9 - TGTGCCAGCAGCGTAGCTACTAGCGGGAGGAGGGGTGAGCAGTTCTTC CASSVATSGRRGEQFF
TRBJ1-2 - TRBV6-1 few TGTGCCAGCAGTCATGACAAGAATTATGGCTACACCTTC CASSHDKNYGYTF
TRBJ2-1 TRBD1 TRBV20-1 few TGCAGTGCTGGAAACTGGGACAGGGGGGGTTACAATGAGCAGTTCTTC CSAGNWDRGGYNEQFF
TRBJ2-1 TRBD1 TRBV10-3 many TGTGCCATCAGTGAGTCTCAACAGGGGGTAAGCAATGAGCAGTTCTTC CAISESQQGVSNEQFF
TRBJ2-5 - TRBV28 few TGTGCCAGCAGTTTCCCCCTCAAAGAGACCCAGTACTTC CASSFPLKETQYF
TRBJ2-2 - TRBV4-1 - TGCGCCAGCAGCCGTGTGGGCCCGAACACCGGGGAGCTGTTTTTT CASSRVGPNTGELFF
TRBJ2-7 TRBD1 TRBV5-1 few TGCGCCAGCAGCTTGGATGGCAGGGGGACCTACGAGCAGTACTTC CASSLDGRGTYEQYF
TRBJ2-1 TRBD2 TRBV20-1 few TGCAGTGCTAGACAACCACTCCCGACTAGCGGAACTTACAATGAGCAGTTCTTC CSARQPLPTSGTYNEQFF
TRBJ2-1 TRBD1 TRBV11-2 few TGTGCCAGCAGCTTTCCAGACAGGGGCAATGAGCAGTTCTTC CASSFPDRGNEQFF
TRBJ2-1 TRBD2 TRBV3-1 few TGTGCCAGCAGCCAAGACCGGCTAGCGGCTAGACACAATGAGCAGTTCTTC CASSQDRLAARHNEQFF
TRBJ2-1 - TRBV10-3 - TGTGCCATCAGTGAGTCTGGTGGCTCCTACAATGAGCAGTTCTTC CAISESGGSYNEQFF
TRBJ2-7 TRBD1 TRBV6-5 few TGTGCCAGCAGTTACACATGGACAGGGGCGGACTACGAGCAGTACTTC CASSYTWTGADYEQYF
TRBJ1-2 - TRBV10-3 many TGTGCCATCAGTGGGACGGAAGCTAACTATGGCTACACCTTC CAISGTEANYGYTF